This T cell receptor (beta chain) emerged from a study of blood T cell repertoires in COVID-19. Across the whole study: The cDNA or gDNA used as material had been derived from T cells, B-cell-depleted T cells, or PBMCs.

Profiling relied on immunoSEQ multiplex PCR, and the TCRdb table lists in-frame clones only, not all of them. There are about 130,000 clones in the sample; under 95% occur only once, and about 3.5% lies in the top ten. Germline CDR1 is SGHRS and CDR2 is YFSETQ. The CDR3 length is 13 residues. The V gene lost 5 bases and the J gene lost 4 bases, with 13 bases spanning the gap. This TCR was recovered from a man aged 45-65 years with active COVID-19. Sequenced input: peripheral blood. This chain uses TRBV5-1 with TRBJ2-7; D gene unclear. CDR3 sequence reads: CASSFVPNYEQYF. The CDR3 DNA sequence: TGCGCCAGCAGTTTTGTCCCTAATTACGAGCAGTACTTC. The full variable domain, in which reference TRBV5-1 and TRBJ2-7 provide the parts outside the CDR3, is KAGVTQTPRYLIKTRGQQVTLSCSPISGHRSVSWYQQTPGQGLQFLFEYFSETQRNKGNFPGRFSGRQFSNSRSEMNVSTLELGDSALYLCASSFVPNYEQYFGPGTRLTVT.